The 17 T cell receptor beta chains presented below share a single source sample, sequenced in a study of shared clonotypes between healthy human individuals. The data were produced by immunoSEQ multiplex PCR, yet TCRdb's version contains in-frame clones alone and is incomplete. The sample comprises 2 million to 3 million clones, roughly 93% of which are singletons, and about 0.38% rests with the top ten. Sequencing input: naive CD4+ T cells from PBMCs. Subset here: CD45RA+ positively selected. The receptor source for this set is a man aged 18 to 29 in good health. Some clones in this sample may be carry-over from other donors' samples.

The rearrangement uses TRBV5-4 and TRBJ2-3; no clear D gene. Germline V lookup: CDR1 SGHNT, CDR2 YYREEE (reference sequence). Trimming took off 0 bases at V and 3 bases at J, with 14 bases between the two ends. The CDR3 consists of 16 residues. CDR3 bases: TGTGCCAGCAGCTTGGCGTCAGGAAAGTTGACAGATACGCAGTATTTT. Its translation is CASSLASGKLTDTQYF.

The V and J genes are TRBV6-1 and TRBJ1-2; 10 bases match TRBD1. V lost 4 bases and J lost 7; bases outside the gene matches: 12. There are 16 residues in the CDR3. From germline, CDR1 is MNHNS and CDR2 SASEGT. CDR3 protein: CASSGQGAAYFSGYTF. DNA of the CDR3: TGTGCCAGCAGTGGACAGGGGGCGGCCTACTTTAGTGGCTACACCTTC.

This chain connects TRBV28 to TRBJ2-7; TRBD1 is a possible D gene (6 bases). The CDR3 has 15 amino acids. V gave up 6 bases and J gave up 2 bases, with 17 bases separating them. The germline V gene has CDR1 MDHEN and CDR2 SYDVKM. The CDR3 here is CASRTTGGITYEQYF. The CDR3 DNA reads TGTGCCAGCAGGACGACAGGCGGAATTACCTACGAGCAGTACTTC.

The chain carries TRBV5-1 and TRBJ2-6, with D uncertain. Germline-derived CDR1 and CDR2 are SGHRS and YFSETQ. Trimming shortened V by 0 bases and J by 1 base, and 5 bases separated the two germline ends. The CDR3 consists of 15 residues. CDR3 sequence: CASSLGHSGANVLTF. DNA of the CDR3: TGCGCCAGCAGCTTGGGACATTCTGGGGCCAACGTCCTGACTTTC.

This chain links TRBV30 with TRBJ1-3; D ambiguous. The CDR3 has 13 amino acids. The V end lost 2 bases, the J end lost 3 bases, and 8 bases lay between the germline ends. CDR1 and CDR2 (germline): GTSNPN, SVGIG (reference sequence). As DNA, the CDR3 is TGTGCCTGGAGTCTGCGGTTTGGAAACACCATATATTTT. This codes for CAWSLRFGNTIYF.

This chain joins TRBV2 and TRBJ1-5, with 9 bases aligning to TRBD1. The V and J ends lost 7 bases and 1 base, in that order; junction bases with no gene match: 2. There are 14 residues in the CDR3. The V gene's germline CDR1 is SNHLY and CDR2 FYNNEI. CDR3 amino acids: CASTGQGSNQPQHF. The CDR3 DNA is TGTGCCAGCACCGGACAGGGGAGCAATCAGCCCCAGCATTTT.

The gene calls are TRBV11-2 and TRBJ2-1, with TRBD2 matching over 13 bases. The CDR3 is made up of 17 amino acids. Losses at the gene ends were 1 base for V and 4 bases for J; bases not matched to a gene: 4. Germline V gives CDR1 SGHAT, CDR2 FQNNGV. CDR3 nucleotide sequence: TGTGCCAGCAGCTTAGGGACTAGCGGGAGAAGTTACAATGAGCAGTTCTTC. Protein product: CASSLGTSGRSYNEQFF. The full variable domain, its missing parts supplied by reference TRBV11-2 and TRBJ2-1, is EAGVAQSPRYKIIEKRQSVAFWCNPISGHATLYWYQQILGQGPKLLIQFQNNGVVDDSQLPKDRFSAERLKGVDSTLKIQPAKLEDSAVYLCASSLGTSGRSYNEQFFGPGTRLTVL.

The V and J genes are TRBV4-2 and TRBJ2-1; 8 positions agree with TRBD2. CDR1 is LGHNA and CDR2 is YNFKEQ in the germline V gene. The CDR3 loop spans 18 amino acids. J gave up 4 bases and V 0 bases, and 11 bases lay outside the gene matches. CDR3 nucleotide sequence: TGTGCCAGCAGCCAAGATGTAACGGGAGGGCCTCTTTACAATGAGCAGTTCTTC. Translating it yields CASSQDVTGGPLYNEQFF.

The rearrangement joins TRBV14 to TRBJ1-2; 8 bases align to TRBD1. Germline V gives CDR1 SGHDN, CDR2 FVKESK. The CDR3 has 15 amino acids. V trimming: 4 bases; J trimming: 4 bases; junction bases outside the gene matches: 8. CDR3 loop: CASSLGQGWSYGYTF. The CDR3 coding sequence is TGTGCCAGCAGCCTCGGACAGGGATGGAGCTATGGCTACACCTTC.

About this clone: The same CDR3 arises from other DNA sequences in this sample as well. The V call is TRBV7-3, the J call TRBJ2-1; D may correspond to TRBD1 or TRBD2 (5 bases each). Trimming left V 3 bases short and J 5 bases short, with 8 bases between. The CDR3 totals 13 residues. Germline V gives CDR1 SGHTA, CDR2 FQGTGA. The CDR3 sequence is CASSFGTDNEQFF. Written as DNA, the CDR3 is TGTGCCAGCAGCTTTGGGACCGACAATGAGCAGTTCTTC.

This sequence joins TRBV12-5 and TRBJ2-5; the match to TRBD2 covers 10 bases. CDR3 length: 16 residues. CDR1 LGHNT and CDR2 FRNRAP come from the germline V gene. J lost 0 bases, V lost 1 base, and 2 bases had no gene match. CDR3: CASGLGTSGDQETQYF. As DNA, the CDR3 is TGTGCTAGTGGTTTGGGAACTAGCGGGGACCAAGAGACCCAGTACTTC. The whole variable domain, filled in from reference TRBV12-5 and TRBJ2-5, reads DARVTQTPRHKVTEMGQEVTMRCQPILGHNTVFWYRQTMMQGLELLAYFRNRAPLDDSGMPKDRFSAEMPDATLATLKIQPSEPRDSAVYFCASGLGTSGDQETQYFGPGTRLLVL.

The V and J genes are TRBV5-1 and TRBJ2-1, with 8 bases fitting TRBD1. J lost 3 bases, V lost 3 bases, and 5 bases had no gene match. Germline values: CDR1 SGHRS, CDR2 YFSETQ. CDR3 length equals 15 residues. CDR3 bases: TGCGCCAGCAGCTCGACAGGGGTTTACTACAATGAGCAGTTCTTC. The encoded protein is CASSSTGVYYNEQFF.

CDR3 loop: CASSRTGAKGEQYF. For the CDR3, the DNA is TGTGCCAGCAGTCGGACAGGGGCGAAGGGTGAGCAGTACTTC. The chain employs TRBV6-5 and TRBJ2-7, with 9 bases aligning to TRBD1. The CDR3 loop spans 14 amino acids. CDR1 is MNHEY and CDR2 is SVGAGI in the germline V gene. V shed 5 bases and J 7 bases; nucleotides not matched to a gene: 9.

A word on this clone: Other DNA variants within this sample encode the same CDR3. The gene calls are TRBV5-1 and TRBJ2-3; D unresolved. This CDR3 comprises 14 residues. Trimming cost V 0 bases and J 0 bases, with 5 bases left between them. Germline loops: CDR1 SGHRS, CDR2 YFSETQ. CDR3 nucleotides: TGCGCCAGCAGCTTGGATACTAGCACAGATACGCAGTATTTT. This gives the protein CASSLDTSTDTQYF.

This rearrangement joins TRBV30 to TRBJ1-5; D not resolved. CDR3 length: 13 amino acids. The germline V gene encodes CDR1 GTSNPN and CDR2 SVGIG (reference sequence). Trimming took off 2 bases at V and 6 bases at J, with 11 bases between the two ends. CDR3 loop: CAWSLLPGQPQHF. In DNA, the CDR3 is TGTGCCTGGAGTCTACTACCGGGTCAGCCCCAGCATTTT.

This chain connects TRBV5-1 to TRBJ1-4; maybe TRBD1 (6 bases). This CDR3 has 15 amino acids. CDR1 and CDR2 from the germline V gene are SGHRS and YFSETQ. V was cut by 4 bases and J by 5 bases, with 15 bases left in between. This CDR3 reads CASSAQGSGNEKLFF. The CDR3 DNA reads TGCGCCAGCAGCGCACAGGGATCAGGGAATGAAAAACTGTTTTTT.

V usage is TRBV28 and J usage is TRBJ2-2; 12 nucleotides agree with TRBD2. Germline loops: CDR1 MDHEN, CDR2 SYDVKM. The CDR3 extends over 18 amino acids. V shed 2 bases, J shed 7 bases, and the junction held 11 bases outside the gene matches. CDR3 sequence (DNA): TGTGCCAGCAGTTTACCCGGACTAGCGGGACCTGGGAACGGGGAGCTGTTTTTT. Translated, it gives CASSLPGLAGPGNGELFF.